The clone carrying this T cell receptor (beta chain) was seen many times. The antigen is unknown. Germline lookup yields CDR1 SGHRS and CDR2 YFSETQ. The V gene end was trimmed by 0 bases and the J gene end by 5 bases; junction bases not matched to a gene: 5. The CDR3 is made up of 15 amino acids. The sample comes from a study of identical twins. Study findings and constraints: The more abundant beta clonotypes in cord blood had fewer insertions, and memory repertoires did not show this. Zero-insertion analyses could be partly confounded by invariant MAIT and iNKT cells. Low generation-probability sequences were in excess among twin-shared out-of-frame alpha sequences.

Addition of a universal primer site occurred through template switching, and cDNA carried unique molecular identifiers. TCRdb called the 5' RACE reads again in MiXCR, with one record for every CDR3 protein. The table records about 920,000 distinct CDR3 sequences, roughly an eighth of them present only once. These sequences were also reported in another study, on yellow fever vaccine responses in identical twins.

Input material: PBMCs. The chain combines TRBV5-1 with TRBJ1-5; TRBD1 matches at 7 bases. The clonotype was recovered from a woman between 18 and 29 years old in good health. The chain's CDR3 is CASSLGQGGDQPQHF. CDR3 bases: TGCGCCAGCAGCTTGGGACAGGGCGGAGATCAGCCCCAGCATTTT.